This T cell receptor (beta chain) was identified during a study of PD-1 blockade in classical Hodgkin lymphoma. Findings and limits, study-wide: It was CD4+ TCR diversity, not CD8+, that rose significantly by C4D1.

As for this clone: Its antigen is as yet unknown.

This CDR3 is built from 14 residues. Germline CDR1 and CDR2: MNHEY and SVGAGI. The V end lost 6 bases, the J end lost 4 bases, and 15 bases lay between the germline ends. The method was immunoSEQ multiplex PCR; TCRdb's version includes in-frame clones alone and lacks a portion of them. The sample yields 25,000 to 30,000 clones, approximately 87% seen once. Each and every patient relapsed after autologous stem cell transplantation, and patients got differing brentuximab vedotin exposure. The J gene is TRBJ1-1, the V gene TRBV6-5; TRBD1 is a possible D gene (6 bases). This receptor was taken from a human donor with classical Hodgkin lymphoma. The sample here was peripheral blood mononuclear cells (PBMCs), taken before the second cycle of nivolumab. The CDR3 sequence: CASRTQGRRTEAFF. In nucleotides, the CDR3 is TGTGCCAGCAGAACCCAGGGGAGGCGCACTGAAGCTTTCTTT.